The source of this T cell receptor (beta chain) is a study of graft-versus-host responses after intestinal transplantation. On the study more broadly: Transplants were multivisceral, liver-intestinal, or isolated intestinal. Every recipient underwent anti-thymocyte globulin induction, then tacrolimus and steroids for roughly three years.

Germline V gene data show CDR1 as SGHRS and CDR2 as YFSETQ. Trimming removed 0 bases from V and 3 bases from J; junction bases left unmatched: 3. This CDR3 has 15 residues. In the case of this clone: As yet, its antigen is unknown.

Findings and caveats of the study: Allografts carried high graft-versus-host to host-versus-graft clonal ratios in patients having graft-donor T cell macrochimerism. Detection of GvH clones occurred in recipient marrow, and some had their first appearance in ileum or blood.

Clones were sequenced by immunoSEQ multiplex PCR, and TCRdb holds only the in-frame ones, with some missing. The sample consists of approximately 80,000 clones, about 89% of them appearing once. This chain uses TRBV5-1 with TRBJ2-3; 8 nucleotides align to TRBD1. The material sequenced was unstimulated CD4+ T cells sorted from spleen or lymph node cells, taken before intestinal transplant. The origin of this receptor is a human donor who received an intestinal transplant. CDR3 coding DNA: TGCGCCAGCAGCTTGGGACAGGGGCGGACAGATACGCAGTATTTT. Translated, it gives CASSLGQGRTDTQYF.